The T cell receptor (beta chain) under discussion was sequenced for a study of cytomegalovirus exposure and HLA in healthy donors. General study findings and limits: Most TCRs appeared rarely, but some public TCRs recurred in many donors. According to the study, roughly 160 TCR beta chains were cytomegalovirus-associated. A later look showed TCR association rates differing by HLA locus, highest for DRB1 and lowest for HLA-C.

Turning to this clone: Its antigen remains unidentified.

V was cut by 6 bases and J by 4 bases, with 10 bases left in between. CDR3 length: 13 amino acids. Germline CDR1 KGHSH, CDR2 LQKENI. Primers: 60 Vbeta forward and 13 Jbeta reverse. The protocol was immunoSEQ multiplex PCR, while the TCRdb copy is restricted to in-frame clones and leaves out a portion. Of some 200,000 clones listed, 82% were seen once; the top ten hold 0.098%. Sequencing input: PBMCs. The rearrangement joins TRBV18 to TRBJ1-5; maybe TRBD1 (5 bases). The sequence was collected from a boy younger than 10 in good health and CMV-seronegative. CDR3 amino acids: CASSAQENQPQHF. CDR3 sequence (DNA): TGTGCCAGCTCCGCACAGGAGAATCAGCCCCAGCATTTT.